This T cell receptor beta chain was identified in a study of blood T cell repertoires in COVID-19. On the study more broadly: Donors in the United States, Italy and Spain gave samples during acute or convalescent COVID-19. From T cells, B-cell-depleted T cells, or PBMCs came the material, which was cDNA or gDNA.

Original processing methods: Cell counts per sample came from amplifying reference gene primers. Method: immunoSEQ multiplex PCR; TCRdb's copy keeps in-frame clones and lacks some. The DNA gave D and trimming, while V, J and clone size come from that table. The table includes about 120,000 clones, approximately 87% detected once. A single count supports this clone. V lost 0 bases, J lost 5 bases, and 9 bases lay in between. This CDR3 has 14 amino acids. Germline V gene lookup returns CDR1 SGHNT and CDR2 YYREEE (reference sequence). Sequencing was carried out using peripheral blood. V gene TRBV5-4 combines with J gene TRBJ2-1; maybe TRBD2 (6 bases). This TCR derives from a woman in her 70s with acute or convalescent COVID-19. The chain's CDR3 is CASSLGGVNNEQFF. The DNA of the CDR3 is TGTGCCAGCAGCTTGGGCGGGGTTAACAATGAGCAGTTCTTC.